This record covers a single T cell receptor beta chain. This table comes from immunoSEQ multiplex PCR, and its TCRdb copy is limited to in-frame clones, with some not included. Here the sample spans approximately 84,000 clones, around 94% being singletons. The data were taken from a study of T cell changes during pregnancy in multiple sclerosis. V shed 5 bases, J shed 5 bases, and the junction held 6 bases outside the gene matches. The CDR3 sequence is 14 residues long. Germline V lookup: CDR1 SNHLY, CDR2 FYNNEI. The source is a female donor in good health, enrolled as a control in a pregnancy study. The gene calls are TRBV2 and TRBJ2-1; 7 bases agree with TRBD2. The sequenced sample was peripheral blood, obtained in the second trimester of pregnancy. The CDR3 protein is CASSSAGVNNEQFF. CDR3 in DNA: TGTGCCAGCAGTAGTGCGGGAGTAAACAATGAGCAGTTCTTC. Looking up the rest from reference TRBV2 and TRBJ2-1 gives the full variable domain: EPEVTQTPSHQVTQMGQEVILRCVPISNHLYFYWYRQILGQKVEFLVSFYNNEISEKSEIFDDQFSVERPDGSNFTLKIRSTKLEDSAMYFCASSSAGVNNEQFFGPGTRLTVL.